Following are 11 T cell receptor beta chains from one sample sequenced in a study of blood T cell repertoires in COVID-19. TCRdb's table, derived via immunoSEQ multiplex PCR, lists solely in-frame clones and lacks some. The sample contains under 400,000 clones, about 87% of which appear only once. The specimen sequenced was peripheral blood. These receptors came from a woman aged 25 to 39 with COVID-19, enrolled during active disease.

The chain links TRBV19 to TRBJ1-1, with a tentative D call TRBD1 (5 bases). Germline CDR1 LNHDA, CDR2 SQIVND (reference sequence). The CDR3 runs to 15 residues. V lost 5 bases and J lost 6, with 19 bases in between. The CDR3 bases are TGTGCCAGTAGTCGTCGGGGGAGACAGTTGGCTGAAGCTTTCTTT. It codes for CASSRRGRQLAEAFF.

The chain employs TRBV28 and TRBJ2-5; a weak D match, TRBD2 (5 bases). Germline V gene lookup returns CDR1 MDHEN and CDR2 SYDVKM. Trimming removed 3 bases from V and 5 bases from J, with 10 bases in between. This CDR3 region has 13 residues. The CDR3 loop reads CASSFGVRETQYF. The CDR3 DNA reads as TGTGCCAGCAGTTTCGGGGTCCGGGAGACCCAGTACTTC. Full variable domain (remainder filled in from reference TRBV28 and TRBJ2-5): DVKVTQSSRYLVKRTGEKVFLECVQDMDHENMFWYRQDPGLGLRLIYFSYDVKMKEKGDIPEGYSVSREKKERFSLILESASTNQTSMYLCASSFGVRETQYFGPGTRLLVL.

J is TRBJ1-2 and V is TRBV28; D unclear. The germline CDR1 and CDR2 sequences are MDHEN and SYDVKM. V lost 6 bases, J lost 0 bases, and 5 bases lay in between. The CDR3 consists of 12 residues. CDR3 nucleotides: TGTGCCAGCAGCACAGCTAACTATGGCTACACCTTC. It yields the protein CASSTANYGYTF.

The CDR3 DNA is TGCGCCAGCAGTCACGGGACTAGCGGGAGCACAGATACGCAGTATTTT. Its protein is CASSHGTSGSTDTQYF. V usage is TRBV10-1 and J usage is TRBJ2-3, with TRBD2 matching over 12 bases. V was clipped by 5 bases and J by 0 bases; unmatched bases: 3. CDR3 size: 16 residues. CDR1 and CDR2 (germline): WNHNN, SYGVQD (reference sequence).

Worth noting for this clone: Other DNA sequences in this sample translate to the same CDR3. J is TRBJ1-5 and V is TRBV24-1; 9 positions agree with TRBD1. CDR1 and CDR2 from the germline V gene are KGHDR and SFDVKD. CDR3 length: 15 residues. With 3 bases clipped from V and 4 bases from J, the junction kept 3 bases outside the gene matches. The CDR3 DNA follows: TGTGCCACCAGTGATCCCGGACAGGGGAATCAGCCCCAGCATTTT. Amino acids: CATSDPGQGNQPQHF.

The gene calls are TRBV28 and TRBJ1-1, with TRBD1 as a possible D gene (5 bases). The V gene lost 8 bases and the J gene lost 0 bases, with 10 bases spanning the gap. Germline V gene lookup returns CDR1 MDHEN and CDR2 SYDVKM. The CDR3 is made up of 13 amino acids. CDR3 protein: CASFVDMNTEAFF. The CDR3 region has the DNA TGTGCCAGCTTTGTGGACATGAACACTGAAGCTTTCTTT. Together with reference TRBV28 and TRBJ1-1, the CDR3 gives the full variable domain: DVKVTQSSRYLVKRTGEKVFLECVQDMDHENMFWYRQDPGLGLRLIYFSYDVKMKEKGDIPEGYSVSREKKERFSLILESASTNQTSMYLCASFVDMNTEAFFGQGTRLTVV.

V usage is TRBV15 and J usage is TRBJ1-3; tentatively, D is TRBD1 (6 bases). The CDR3 totals 14 residues. V lost 0 bases and J 4 bases, leaving 7 bases between the germline ends. Germline CDR1 reads LNHNV; CDR2 reads YYDKDF (reference sequence). Here the CDR3 reads CATSREGTGNTIYF. In DNA, the CDR3 is TGTGCCACCAGCAGAGAAGGGACAGGAAACACCATATATTTT.

V gene TRBV7-9 combines with J gene TRBJ1-1, with 9 bases matching TRBD1. Germline trimming cut 5 bases from V and 0 bases from J; bases unmatched to any gene: 4. This CDR3 comprises 15 residues. CDR1 and CDR2 from the germline V gene are SEHNR and FQNEAQ (reference sequence). The CDR3 coding sequence is TGTGCCAGCAGCCTCCGGGACAGGGTGAACACTGAAGCTTTCTTT. This translates into CASSLRDRVNTEAFF.

In DNA, the CDR3 is TGTGCCTGGGTAAAACGAGGGAGCTACGAGCAGTACTTC. It is translated as CAWVKRGSYEQYF. The V gene is TRBV30, the J gene TRBJ2-7; D is possibly TRBD2 (5 bases). CDR1 is GTSNPN and CDR2 is SVGIG in the germline V gene (reference sequence). Trimming cost V 5 bases and J 3 bases, with 14 bases left between them. The CDR3 consists of 13 residues.

This rearrangement joins TRBV19 to TRBJ1-2; D gene unclear. The germline gives CDR1 LNHDA, CDR2 SQIVND (reference sequence). The germline V and J ends were trimmed by 7 bases and 2 bases, with 17 bases remaining between them. This CDR3 has 15 residues. CDR3 nucleotide sequence: TGTGCCAGTACCCCAGCGGTCCTCGCAAACTATGGCTACACCTTC. This sequence encodes CASTPAVLANYGYTF.

The V call is TRBV29-1, the J call TRBJ1-2; possibly TRBD1 for D (6 bases). Trimming removed 6 bases from V and 5 bases from J, with 16 bases in between. From germline, CDR1 is SQVTM and CDR2 ANQGSEA. CDR3 size: 13 residues. CDR3 residues: CSVLQGPYYGYTF. CDR3 nucleotide sequence: TGCAGCGTATTACAGGGCCCCTATTATGGCTACACCTTC.